The 21 T cell receptor beta chains reported below all come from one sample, sequenced in a study of blood T cell repertoires in COVID-19. Repertoires were generated with immunoSEQ multiplex PCR, while TCRdb's copy carries only in-frame clones and drops some. The table records some 200,000 clones, roughly 89% of them present only once. Material for sequencing was PBMCs or T cells enriched from blood (not recorded which). The receptors were gathered from a woman aged 40 to 49 with acute COVID-19.

This sequence joins TRBV5-6 and TRBJ2-3; possible D gene TRBD1, 6 bases. The CDR3 extends over 15 amino acids. Germline V gene data show CDR1 as SGHDT and CDR2 as YYEEEE. The ends were cut back, 2 bases at V and 7 bases at J, with 17 bases in the middle. The DNA of the CDR3 is TGTGCCAGCAGCTTTCGGGACATTGCACAAAATACGCAGTATTTT. Translation: CASSFRDIAQNTQYF.

This chain links TRBV5-1 with TRBJ1-1; possibly TRBD1 for D (5 bases). Trimming took off 2 bases at V and 1 base at J, with 9 bases between the two ends. This CDR3 is 14 amino acids long. CDR1 is SGHRS and CDR2 is YFSETQ in the germline V gene. The CDR3 bases are TGCGCCAGCAGCTTCACCACAGGGAACACTGAAGCTTTCTTT. The encoded protein is CASSFTTGNTEAFF.

This clone has just one count. The chain combines TRBV12-3 or TRBV12-4 with TRBJ2-1; D perhaps matches TRBD1 (6 bases). The V gene lost 7 bases and the J gene lost 5 bases, with 12 bases spanning the gap. This CDR3 spans 13 amino acids. The CDR3: CASIRTADNEQFF. The CDR3 DNA follows: TGTGCCAGCATAAGGACAGCAGACAATGAGCAGTTCTTC.

Remarks on this clone: The junction departs from germline at one end; a sequencing error may be responsible. V is TRBV10-3 and J is TRBJ1-2; 10 nucleotides match TRBD1. CDR3 length equals 13 residues. Germline values: CDR1 ENHRY, CDR2 SYGVKD. CDR3 region: CAISGTGEDGYTF. The CDR3 DNA sequence: TGTGCTATCAGCGGGACAGGGGAGGATGGCTACACCTTC.

The CDR3 sequence: CASSFGTGVVGNQPQHF. CDR3 bases: TGTGCCAGTAGTTTCGGGACAGGGGTAGTTGGCAATCAGCCCCAGCATTTT. The chain couples TRBV19 to TRBJ1-5; 10 bases are a match to TRBD1. The V gene end was trimmed by 5 bases and the J gene end by 2 bases; junction bases not matched to a gene: 9. Germline assignment: CDR1 LNHDA and CDR2 SQIVND (reference sequence). The CDR3 totals 17 residues.

This clone was recorded once. The J gene is TRBJ1-6, the V gene TRBV20-1, with 7 nucleotides matching TRBD1. Trimming took 6 bases from V and 7 from J; bases not matched to a gene: 12. This CDR3 spans 15 amino acids. The V gene's germline CDR1 is DFQATT and CDR2 SNEGSKA (reference sequence). Written as DNA, the CDR3 is TGCAGTGCCAGTGACAGGGCTCCGGAGAATTCACCCCTCCACTTT. This encodes CSASDRAPENSPLHF.

This clone has more than one count but fewer than ten. J is TRBJ1-6 and V is TRBV30; D gene uncertain. Trimming took 3 bases from V and 3 from J, leaving 12 bases between them. The length of the CDR3 is 15 residues. Germline V gives CDR1 GTSNPN, CDR2 SVGIG (reference sequence). For the CDR3, the DNA is TGTGCCTGGAGACCCGAAAGCCTCTATAATTCACCCCTCCACTTT. This encodes CAWRPESLYNSPLHF.

This chain connects TRBV21-1 to TRBJ1-5; the D segment call TRBD1 is taken from the table without a DNA check. TRBV21-1 is described as a pseudogene. The CDR3 runs 17 residues. CDR3 sequence: CASSKARQGDSNQPQHF. The CDR3 DNA reads TGTGCCAGCAGCAAAGCAAGACAAGGGGATAGCAATCAGCCCCAGCATTTT.

This rearrangement joins TRBV5-6 to TRBJ2-2, with no clear D. The V gene's germline CDR1 is SGHDT and CDR2 YYEEEE. The CDR3 totals 12 residues. Trimming took 4 bases from V and 7 from J, leaving 8 bases between them. CDR3 amino acids: CASSRGDGELFF. DNA for the CDR3: TGTGCCAGCAGCCGCGGTGACGGGGAGCTGTTTTTT.

This clone was picked up one time. V is TRBV4-3 and J is TRBJ1-4; TRBD1 agrees at 7 bases. J was trimmed by 4 bases and V by 1 base; bases with no gene match: 9. The CDR3 loop spans 17 amino acids. Germline assignment: CDR1 LGHNA and CDR2 YSLEER. CDR3 protein: CASSQGGPGQSNEKLFF. In DNA, the CDR3 is TGCGCCAGCAGCCAAGGGGGGCCGGGACAGAGTAATGAAAAACTGTTTTTT.

The chain couples TRBV7-2 to TRBJ2-1; D gene uncertain. CDR1 SGHTA and CDR2 FQGNSA come from the germline V gene. V lost 1 base, J lost 5 bases, and 12 bases lay in between. The length of the CDR3 is 15 residues. CDR3: CASSLEQIFNNEQFF. Written as DNA, the CDR3 is TGTGCCAGCAGCTTAGAACAGATATTCAACAATGAGCAGTTCTTC.

This clone is a singleton in its sample. The rearrangement uses TRBV9 and TRBJ1-2, with 12 bases identical to TRBD1. V was pared by 8 bases and J by 4 bases, with 3 bases of the junction left unmatched. The CDR3 is 13 amino acids. Germline-derived CDR1 and CDR2 are SGDLS and YYNGEE. The CDR3 region has the DNA TGTGCCAGTTTGGGACAGGGGGCCTATGGCTACACCTTC. Translating it yields CASLGQGAYGYTF.

The genes are TRBV9 and TRBJ1-6, with TRBD1 matching 9 bases. Per the germline V gene, CDR1 is SGDLS and CDR2 is YYNGEE. V lost 4 bases to trimming and J lost 6 bases; unmatched junction nucleotides: 5. This CDR3 comprises 15 residues. The CDR3 reads CASSTGGQGNSPLHF. In DNA, the CDR3 is TGTGCCAGCAGCACGGGGGGACAGGGTAATTCACCCCTCCACTTT. Supplemented by reference TRBV9 and TRBJ1-6, the full variable domain reads DSGVTQTPKHLITATGQRVTLRCSPRSGDLSVYWYQQSLDQGLQFLIQYYNGEERAKGNILERFSAQQFPDLHSELNLSSLELGDSALYFCASSTGGQGNSPLHFGNGTRLTVT.

This clone was picked up one time. This chain joins TRBV19 and TRBJ1-1, with TRBD1 matching over 9 bases. CDR1 is LNHDA and CDR2 is SQIVND in the germline V gene (reference sequence). V dropped 6 bases and J dropped 7; count of bases not matched to a gene: 6. CDR3 length: 13 amino acids. CDR3 DNA: TGTGCCAGTAGAGACAGGGGGGATGTTGAAGCTTTCTTT. Protein: CASRDRGDVEAFF.

This chain joins TRBV27 and TRBJ2-1, with 8 nucleotides matching TRBD1. V was pared by 5 bases and J by 3 bases, with 0 bases of the junction left unmatched. CDR1 and CDR2 (germline): MNHEY, SMNVEV (reference sequence). This CDR3 comprises 13 residues. CDR3 DNA sequence: TGTGCCAGCAGTGGACAGGGCTACAATGAGCAGTTCTTC. Translated: CASSGQGYNEQFF.

J is TRBJ1-4 and V is TRBV5-1; weak D call: TRBD1 (5 bases). V gave up 0 bases and J gave up 1 base, with 10 bases separating them. This CDR3 comprises 16 residues. Germline-derived CDR1 and CDR2 are SGHRS and YFSETQ. Here the CDR3 DNA reads TGCGCCAGCAGCTTGGCCCAGGGTGGAACTAATGAAAAACTGTTTTTT. The encoded protein is CASSLAQGGTNEKLFF.

V usage is TRBV29-1 and J usage is TRBJ1-4; the D is unclear. The V gene's germline CDR1 is SQVTM and CDR2 ANQGSEA. V lost 3 bases, J lost 8 bases, and 13 bases lay in between. This CDR3 has 13 amino acids. DNA of the CDR3: TGCAGCGTTGAGCAGGAGGTTGGGGAAAAACTGTTTTTT. It yields the protein CSVEQEVGEKLFF.

CDR3 DNA sequence: TGCGCCAGCAGCCATCAGACCGGCACTATCCTGGAAAAACTGTTTTTT. Amino acids: CASSHQTGTILEKLFF. The V gene is TRBV4-1, the J gene TRBJ1-4, with D hard to call. V lost 3 bases and J 8 bases, leaving 19 bases between the germline ends. Germline CDR1 reads MGHRA; CDR2 reads YSYEKL. CDR3 length: 16 residues.

CDR3 nucleotides: TGTGCCAGCAGCTTAAAGCAGGGTATCGCAGATACGCAGTATTTT. Protein product: CASSLKQGIADTQYF. V and J are TRBV13 and TRBJ2-3; D might be TRBD1 (5 bases). Trimming removed 2 bases at V and 4 bases at J, with 13 bases between. The CDR3 totals 15 residues. Germline V gene lookup returns CDR1 PRHDT and CDR2 FYEKMQ (reference sequence).

The rearrangement joins TRBV6-1 to TRBJ2-3; D possibly corresponds to TRBD2 (7 bases). The V gene's germline CDR1 is MNHNS and CDR2 SASEGT. The CDR3 has 16 amino acids. Trimming stripped 4 bases from V and 0 bases from J, with 14 bases between. The CDR3 loop is CASSGGRGRSTDTQYF. The CDR3 DNA sequence: TGTGCCAGCAGTGGAGGGCGGGGGCGAAGCACAGATACGCAGTATTTT.

This clone was found once. The rearrangement joins TRBV24-1 to TRBJ2-5, with TRBD1 identical over 8 bases. V lost 4 bases, J lost 2 bases, and 5 bases stayed unmatched. The CDR3 length is 15 residues. Germline V CDR1 and CDR2: KGHDR, SFDVKD. The CDR3 spells CATSDSGQGQETQYF. CDR3 bases: TGTGCCACCAGTGACAGTGGACAGGGACAAGAGACCCAGTACTTC.